The next 8 T cell receptor beta chains were all read from a single sample in a study of blood T cell repertoires in COVID-19. The table came from immunoSEQ multiplex PCR; TCRdb's copy has only in-frame clones and leaves some out. The data hold about 160,000 clones, with 75% to 85% observed a single time. Specimen: PBMCs or T cells enriched from blood (not recorded which). The receptors derive from a woman aged 60-70 years who had recovered from COVID-19.

The J gene is TRBJ2-1, the V gene TRBV11-3; D unclear. Between the trimmed V and J ends, which lost 5 bases and 9 bases, there was a span of 17 bases. There are 14 residues in the CDR3. Germline V gene data show CDR1 as SGHNT and CDR2 as YENEEA. For the CDR3, the DNA is TGTGCCAGCAGCCCCGCTGCCGGGTCCGGTGAGCAGTTCTTC. Its translation: CASSPAAGSGEQFF. The variable domain in full, with the rest retrieved from reference TRBV11-3 and TRBJ2-1, is EAGVVQSPRYKIIEKKQPVAFWCNPISGHNTLYWYLQNLGQGPELLIRYENEEAVDDSQLPKDRFSAERLKGVDSTLKIQPAELGDSAVYLCASSPAAGSGEQFFGPGTRLTVL.

The chain is built from TRBV10-3 and TRBJ2-3; weak D call: TRBD1 (6 bases). V gave up 1 base and J gave up 0 bases, with 11 bases separating them. Per the germline V gene, CDR1 is ENHRY and CDR2 is SYGVKD. There are 16 residues in the CDR3. The CDR3: CAISEFRDISTDTQYF. In DNA, the CDR3 is TGTGCCATCAGTGAGTTCCGGGACATAAGCACAGATACGCAGTATTTT.

This chain uses TRBV3-1 (or the pseudogene TRBV3-2) with TRBJ1-2, with 8 bases fitting TRBD1. CDR1 is LGHDT, CDR2 YNNKEL, per germline (reference sequence). Trimming at V came to 0 bases and at J to 7 bases, leaving 7 bases not matched to a gene. This CDR3 contains 15 residues. The CDR3: CASSQDRTGRSGYTF. For the CDR3, the DNA is TGTGCCAGCAGCCAAGACCGGACAGGGAGGTCTGGCTACACCTTC.

The chain joins TRBV5-1 to TRBJ2-2; 12 bases agree with TRBD2. Germline-derived CDR1 and CDR2 are SGHRS and YFSETQ. The CDR3 has 15 residues. V was pared by 7 bases and J by 0 bases, with 1 base of the junction left unmatched. Written as DNA, the CDR3 is TGCGCCAGCCGGACTAGCGGGACGAACACCGGGGAGCTGTTTTTT. The encoded protein is CASRTSGTNTGELFF.

This clone appeared a single time. V and J are TRBV19 and TRBJ2-7; TRBD2 agrees at 7 bases. Germline trimming cut 3 bases from V and 1 base from J; bases unmatched to any gene: 3. The germline gives CDR1 LNHDA, CDR2 SQIVND (reference sequence). The CDR3 totals 14 residues. CDR3 sequence reads: CASSIASGSYEQYF. Here the CDR3 DNA reads TGTGCCAGTAGTATCGCTAGCGGATCCTACGAGCAGTACTTC. Full variable domain (remainder filled in from reference TRBV19 and TRBJ2-7): DGGITQSPKYLFRKEGQNVTLSCEQNLNHDAMYWYRQDPGQGLRLIYYSQIVNDFQKGDIAEGYSVSREKKESFPLTVTSAQKNPTAFYLCASSIASGSYEQYFGPGTRLTVT.

This chain links TRBV27 with TRBJ2-1; possibly TRBD2 for D (7 bases). The CDR3 extends over 14 amino acids. Deletions cut 4 bases from V and 5 bases from J, with 12 bases between. Germline CDR1 and CDR2: MNHEY and SMNVEV (reference sequence). CDR3 sequence (DNA): TGTGCCAGCAGTTCCGGGGGGCTAAACAATGAGCAGTTCTTC. Translation: CASSSGGLNNEQFF.

The chain recombines TRBV6-5 with TRBJ1-5; D uncertain. CDR1 and CDR2 (germline): MNHEY, SVGAGI. V shed 1 base and J shed 2 bases, with 12 bases lying between them. The CDR3 extends over 16 amino acids. CDR3 amino acids: CASSYLRELGNQPQHF. CDR3 in DNA: TGTGCCAGCAGTTACTTAAGAGAGTTAGGCAATCAGCCCCAGCATTTT.

CDR3 amino acids: CASSRTGGLAEAFF. CDR3 DNA: TGTGCCAGCAGTAGGACAGGGGGCTTGGCTGAAGCTTTCTTT. The chain links TRBV25-1 to TRBJ1-1; 11 nucleotides agree with TRBD1. V lost 5 bases to trimming and J lost 6 bases; unmatched junction nucleotides: 5. CDR3 length equals 14 residues. Germline loops: CDR1 MGHDK, CDR2 SYGVNS.